This TCR beta chain was identified in a study of blood T cell repertoires in COVID-19. Overall study: COVID-19 samples collected from the United States, Italy and Spain covered acute and convalescent phases.

This study enrolled people aged about 18 to 100 from 24 US geographic areas. This table comes from immunoSEQ multiplex PCR, and its TCRdb copy is limited to in-frame clones, with some not included. The sample yields about 300,000 clones, about nine tenths seen once. The sequenced sample consisted of PBMCs or T cells enriched from blood (not recorded which). The receptor comes from a man aged 25-40 years who had recovered from COVID-19.

The CDR3 reads CAISETGGDTEAFF. CDR3 in DNA: TGTGCCATCAGTGAAACAGGGGGGGACACTGAAGCTTTCTTT. The V call is TRBV10-3, the J call TRBJ1-1; TRBD1 matches at 8 bases. CDR1 ENHRY and CDR2 SYGVKD come from the germline V gene. This CDR3 region has 14 residues. V trimming: 3 bases; J trimming: 3 bases; junction bases outside the gene matches: 3.